What follows are 3 T cell receptor beta chains derived from one specimen sequenced in a study of blood T cell repertoires in COVID-19. The method was immunoSEQ multiplex PCR; TCRdb's version includes in-frame clones alone and lacks a portion of them. The table shows around 40,000 clones, with 85% occurring only once. The sequenced sample was peripheral blood. The receptors originated from a human donor in a cohort sampled during active COVID-19.

The V and J genes are TRBV5-1 and TRBJ1-3; 8 nucleotides match TRBD1. CDR3 length equals 16 residues. Germline V gene sequence: CDR1 SGHRS, CDR2 YFSETQ. V lost 3 bases, J lost 1 base, and 6 bases stayed unmatched. The CDR3 sequence is CASSSRTGRSGNTIYF. The DNA for the CDR3 is TGCGCCAGCAGCTCCCGGACAGGGCGTTCTGGAAACACCATATATTTT.

This chain joins TRBV21-1 and TRBJ2-2; the table's TRBD1 call for D was not verified on the DNA. TRBV21-1 is a documented pseudogene. This CDR3 is 12 amino acids long. CDR3 region: CASGPYRGGCFF. The DNA of the CDR3 is TGTGCCAGCGGGCCGTACAGGGGCGGCTGTTTTTTT.

The chain combines TRBV3-1 (or the pseudogene TRBV3-2) with TRBJ2-1; a possible D gene is TRBD1 (6 bases). Trimming cost V 4 bases and J 10 bases, with 11 bases left between them. CDR1 and CDR2 (germline): LGHDT, YNNKEL (reference sequence). CDR3 length: 12 residues. The chain's CDR3 is CASSPWGTEQFF. CDR3 in DNA: TGTGCCAGCAGCCCCTGGGGGACAGAGCAGTTCTTC.